The clone carrying this T cell receptor beta chain turned up a few times. TCRdb reanalysed the RT-PCR reads using MiXCR and keeps one entry per CDR3 protein. This sample yields about 680,000 distinct CDR3 sequences, of which 11% to 15% are seen a single time; about 3.9% belongs to the top ten. The CDR3 consists of 13 residues. Germline loops: CDR1 MNHEY, CDR2 SVGAGI. V was pared by 5 bases and J by 7 bases, with 15 bases between. The sample consisted of memory CD4+ T cells from blood. This clonotype was obtained from a female donor in good health, serving as a healthy control. The chain recombines TRBV6-5 with TRBJ2-7; D possibly uses TRBD1 or TRBD2 (5 bases each). In nucleotides, the CDR3 is TGTGCCAGCAGTAAAGGGGACCTCTGGGAGCAGTACTTC. Translating gives CASSKGDLWEQYF.